Sequencing of this TCR beta chain was carried out in a study of response to subunit inactivated influenza vaccine. Study results and limitations: Seasonal influenza vaccination, on each occasion, was suggested by the authors to recruit few new T cells.

TCRdb itself ran the RT-PCR reads through MiXCR, one entry per CDR3 protein. Of 200,000 to 300,000 distinct CDR3 sequences in the sample, more than 10% were seen once. This clonotype was picked up many times. Its target is unknown. Material: non-naive T cells sorted from PBMCs, obtained 14 to 15 days before vaccination. The clonotype originates from a man aged 50-60 years who received an inactivated influenza vaccine.

For the CDR3, the DNA is TGCGCCAGCAGCCAAGATAGTGTGGGTTGGGTGCCCCAGCATTTT. Translated: CASSQDSVGWVPQHF. V is TRBV4-1 and J is TRBJ1-5; no clear D gene. The V end was cut by 0 bases, the J end by 9 bases, with 15 bases between. CDR1 MGHRA and CDR2 YSYEKL come from the germline V gene. This CDR3 has 15 residues.